Sequencing of this T cell receptor (beta chain) was carried out in a study of T cells after yellow fever vaccination. Study as a whole: Libraries from low-cell-number fractions were prepared with the SMART-Seq v4 Ultra Low Input RNA kit.

Study outcomes and limitations: The study re-detected most primary-vaccination clones after the booster (96% CD4, 88% CD8). FACS-sorted repertoires could contain abundant clonotypes contaminating from the bulk population.

Turning to this clonotype: The antigen remains unidentified.

MiXCR was run by TCRdb on the 5' RACE reads, yielding one entry per CDR3 protein. In the table there are about 430,000 distinct CDR3 sequences, about 17% of which are singletons. CDR1 is LGHNA, CDR2 YNFKEQ, per germline. The CDR3 has 14 residues. Trimming removed 1 base from V and 4 bases from J, with 8 bases in between. Sequenced here: PBMCs, sampled before the yellow fever booster vaccination. This clonotype was obtained from a man younger than 30 who received the YFV17D yellow fever vaccine. This chain connects TRBV4-2 to TRBJ1-5; D remains unclear. The CDR3, as DNA: TGTGCCAGCAGCCAAGGGCCGGAGAATCAGCCCCAGCATTTT. Protein product: CASSQGPENQPQHF.